Sequencing of this TCR beta chain was carried out in a study of CD4 T cells in relation to SARS-CoV-2 and coronaviruses. Some clones are missing from TCRdb's copy, which holds only in-frame ones; the method was immunoSEQ multiplex PCR. The sample consists of over 25,000 clones, around three quarters of them appearing once. Before the COVID-19 pandemic, during about 2011-2018, CD4+ T cells were taken from unexposed donors. The cells were cultured for about ten days before CD4+ T cells were isolated. About this clone: Antigen specificity is unknown.

The CDR3 totals 14 residues. Germline CDR1 reads GTSNPN; CDR2 reads SVGIG (reference sequence). V dropped 3 bases and J dropped 2; count of bases not matched to a gene: 2. The sequence came from a human donor in good health. The sequencing input was CD4+ T cells from PBMCs, cultured in vitro. This sequence joins TRBV30 and TRBJ2-5; 11 nucleotides match TRBD2. The CDR3 coding sequence is TGTGCCTGGAGGGGACTAGCGGTTCAAGAGACCCAGTACTTC. It is translated as CAWRGLAVQETQYF.